This TCR beta chain comes out of a study of breast tumors, draining lymph nodes, adjacent tissues. Breast cancer patients provided tissue from their axillary draining lymph nodes. Trimming took 1 base from V and 2 from J; bases not matched to a gene: 8. Germline V lookup: CDR1 KGHSH, CDR2 LQKENI. The CDR3 spans 16 residues. Each CDR3 protein gets one entry after TCRdb re-called the multiplex PCR reads with MiXCR. The data contain approximately 230,000 distinct CDR3 sequences, 30% to 35% of them singletons. The chain links TRBV18 to TRBJ2-7; TRBD1 aligns across 7 bases. The specimen was axillary lymph node tissue. This receptor was obtained from a female donor with breast cancer. Some clones in this sample may be carry-over from other donors' samples. CDR3 loop: CASSPQTGRSPYEQYF. For the CDR3, the DNA is TGTGCCAGCTCACCACAGACAGGGAGAAGCCCCTACGAGCAGTACTTC.